Listed below are T cell receptor beta chains from one sample, sequenced in a study of siplizumab effects on memory and regulatory T cells. Clones were sequenced by immunoSEQ multiplex PCR, and TCRdb holds only the in-frame ones, with some missing. The sample has tens of thousands of clones; approximately 89% are singletons. The specimen sequenced was Tregs sorted from blood. All receptors derive from a human donor in good health. The CDR3 runs from the conserved cysteine through the conserved F or W. A D gene is named only where the DNA matches it firmly. Clone size is not always given. Where it is, it says once, few, many or a class for expanded clones.

d_call cdr3_length j_call clone_size v_call cdr3_aa cdr3_nt
- 20 TRBJ1-2 - TRBV21-1 CASSKVPALDTKRYSYGYTF TGTGCCAGCAGCAAAGTCCCCGCCTTGGACACCAAAAGGTACTCCTATGGCTACACCTTC
- 13 TRBJ2-3 - TRBV25-1 CASSATYPDTQYF TGTGCCAGCAGTGCAACATACCCAGATACGCAGTATTTT
TRBD1 14 TRBJ1-5 few TRBV6-1 CASSDQGGNQPQHF TGTGCCAGCAGTGACCAGGGGGGCAATCAGCCCCAGCATTTT
TRBD2 16 TRBJ2-5 - TRBV7-9 CASSTPSGRLQETQYF TGTGCCAGCAGCACACCTAGCGGGAGGCTCCAAGAGACCCAGTACTTC
TRBD1 17 TRBJ1-1 - TRBV5-6 CASRRMGTGELRTEAFF TGTGCCAGCAGAAGGATGGGGACAGGGGAGCTTCGAACTGAAGCTTTCTTT
- 15 TRBJ1-2 - TRBV5-4 CASSQIGVLVYGYTF TGTGCCAGCAGCCAAATCGGGGTGCTGGTCTATGGCTACACCTTC
TRBD1 13 TRBJ2-7 - TRBV9 CASSAGQWYEQYF TGTGCCAGCAGCGCGGGACAGTGGTACGAGCAGTACTTC
- 15 TRBJ2-2 - TRBV14 CASSQDLRLTGELFF TGTGCCAGCAGCCAAGATTTACGGCTCACCGGGGAGCTGTTTTTT
- 13 TRBJ1-2 - TRBV6-1 CASSDRRAYGYTF TGTGCCAGCAGTGATCGGCGAGCTTATGGCTACACCTTC
TRBD2 17 TRBJ2-7 - TRBV7-2 CASSLGRLAGPSYEQYF TGTGCCAGCAGCTTAGGGCGGCTAGCGGGACCCTCCTACGAGCAGTACTTC
TRBD1 15 TRBJ1-1 few TRBV5-1 CASSPRTGVMAEAFF TGCGCCAGCAGCCCTAGGACAGGGGTGATGGCTGAAGCTTTCTTT
- 13 TRBJ2-3 - TRBV27 CASSLTSTDTQYF TGTGCCAGCAGTCTCACTAGCACAGATACGCAGTATTTT
- 13 TRBJ1-2 - TRBV9 CASSSGGSYGYTF TGTGCCAGCAGCTCGGGGGGCTCCTATGGCTACACCTTC
TRBD1 18 TRBJ2-2 few TRBV5-1 CASTRGWGTGGYTGELFF TGCGCCAGTACCCGAGGATGGGGGACAGGGGGCTACACCGGGGAGCTGTTTTTT
- 14 TRBJ1-2 - TRBV25-1 CASSESDRYYGYTF TGTGCCAGCAGTGAATCTGACCGCTACTATGGCTACACCTTC
- 15 TRBJ2-5 - TRBV7-8 CASSPGTIRRETQYF TGTGCCAGCAGTCCCGGGACCATTAGGCGAGAGACCCAGTACTTC
- 15 TRBJ1-2 - TRBV11-1 CASSPTLGGGYGYTF TGTGCCAGCAGCCCTACTCTGGGGGGCGGCTATGGCTACACCTTC
TRBD1 13 TRBJ2-1 - TRBV19 CASGQVSDNEQFF TGTGCCAGTGGACAGGTATCGGACAATGAGCAGTTCTTC
- 11 TRBJ1-2 - TRBV20-1 CSASVPYGYTF TGCAGTGCTAGTGTCCCGTATGGCTACACCTTC
- 15 TRBJ1-1 - TRBV11-3 CASSLESVGGREAFF TGTGCCAGCAGCTTAGAATCGGTGGGGGGGCGCGAAGCTTTCTTT
TRBD2 13 TRBJ2-5 few TRBV7-9 CASSRLAGETQYF TGTGCCAGCAGCCGACTAGCGGGAGAGACCCAGTACTTC
- 15 TRBJ2-5 - TRBV28 CASGLGWGSQETQYF TGTGCCAGCGGACTCGGATGGGGGAGTCAGGAGACCCAGTACTTC
- 14 TRBJ2-5 - TRBV5-4 CASSLAVTQETQYF TGTGCCAGCAGCTTGGCCGTTACTCAAGAGACCCAGTACTTC
TRBD2 15 TRBJ2-7 - TRBV7-3 CASSPRDSLAYEQYF TGTGCCAGCAGCCCTCGCGACTCACTAGCGTACGAGCAGTACTTC
- 13 TRBJ2-3 - TRBV30 CAWTGGRTDTQYF TGTGCCTGGACAGGGGGGAGGACAGATACGCAGTATTTT
- 11 TRBJ1-2 - TRBV19 CARRAGEGYTF TGTGCCAGGAGGGCTGGTGAAGGCTACACCTTC
- 13 TRBJ1-2 - TRBV7-2 CASSLGGGYGYTF TGTGCCAGCAGCTTAGGAGGGGGCTATGGCTACACCTTC
- 17 TRBJ2-1 - TRBV11-2 CASSLDIRPNSYNEQFF TGTGCCAGCAGCTTAGATATCCGACCAAACTCCTACAATGAGCAGTTCTTC
TRBD2 13 TRBJ2-7 - TRBV6-1 CAGRTSGSYEQYF TGTGCCGGTCGGACTAGCGGCTCCTACGAGCAGTACTTC
TRBD2 14 TRBJ2-5 - TRBV30 CAVRRTSASGTQYF TGTGCCGTACGGCGGACTAGTGCCTCAGGGACCCAGTACTTC
- 13 TRBJ2-6 - TRBV19 CASSVPGANVLTF TGTGCCAGTAGTGTCCCCGGGGCCAACGTCCTGACTTTC
TRBD2 16 TRBJ2-2 - TRBV5-4 CASRFYLAANTGELFF TGTGCCAGCAGATTCTATCTAGCGGCGAACACCGGGGAGCTGTTTTTT
TRBD1 16 TRBJ2-3 - TRBV18 CASSPRSGTDTDTQYF TGTGCCAGCTCACCACGGTCCGGGACAGATACAGATACGCAGTATTTT
- 12 TRBJ1-5 - TRBV19 CASSHRLQPQHF TGTGCCAGTAGTCACAGGCTTCAGCCCCAGCATTTT
- 14 TRBJ1-1 - TRBV5-1 CASSLTGENTEAFF TGCGCCAGCAGCTTGACCGGCGAGAACACTGAAGCTTTCTTT
- 12 TRBJ2-5 - TRBV30 CAWNRGQETQYF TGTGCCTGGAATCGGGGCCAAGAGACCCAGTACTTC
TRBD1 16 TRBJ2-5 - TRBV4-1 CASSQEGDRAKETQYF TGCGCCAGCAGCCAAGAGGGGGACAGGGCCAAGGAGACCCAGTACTTC
TRBD1 13 TRBJ1-5 - TRBV29-1 CSVGTGGGQPQHF TGCAGCGTCGGGACAGGGGGGGGCCAGCCCCAGCATTTT
TRBD2 15 TRBJ2-3 - TRBV18 CASSPRGGTADTQYF TGTGCCAGCTCACCGCGCGGGGGGACGGCAGATACGCAGTATTTT
- 15 TRBJ2-2 - TRBV6-1 CASSAQGSSTGELFF TGTGCCAGCAGTGCCCAGGGGAGTAGCACCGGGGAGCTGTTTTTT
- 18 TRBJ2-7 - TRBV7-2 CASSFRRVSKGSSYEQYF TGTGCCAGCAGCTTCCGGCGGGTTTCCAAGGGGAGCTCCTACGAGCAGTACTTC
- 12 TRBJ1-2 - TRBV6-5 CASSSSGGGYTF TGTGCCAGCAGTTCCTCGGGCGGGGGCTACACCTTC
- 15 TRBJ2-1 few TRBV7-9 CASSGPWDLYNEQFF TGTGCCAGCAGCGGCCCATGGGACCTTTACAATGAGCAGTTCTTC
TRBD2 15 TRBJ2-7 once TRBV9 CASSPSRQRGYEQYF TGTGCCAGCAGCCCCAGCCGCCAGCGGGGCTACGAGCAGTACTTC
- 14 TRBJ1-1 - TRBV18 CASSLQGRYTEAFF TGTGCCAGCTCACTCCAGGGAAGATACACTGAAGCTTTCTTT
TRBD2 15 TRBJ2-2 - TRBV27 CASSPGAGGPGELFF TGTGCCAGCAGTCCAGGAGCGGGGGGCCCCGGGGAGCTGTTTTTT
TRBD2 14 TRBJ2-7 - TRBV6-1 CASLRTSHIYEQYF TGTGCCAGCCTCCGGACTAGCCACATCTACGAGCAGTACTTC
- 16 TRBJ1-3 - TRBV18 CASSPNSGPGGNTIYF TGTGCCAGCTCACCTAATTCGGGGCCGGGAGGAAACACCATATATTTT
- 14 TRBJ2-1 - TRBV7-3 CASSLTRGVNEQFF TGTGCCAGCAGCTTAACGAGGGGTGTCAATGAGCAGTTCTTC
- 10 TRBJ1-1 once TRBV28 CATVGGEAFF TGTGCCACCGTTGGGGGTGAAGCTTTCTTT
TRBD2 17 TRBJ2-1 - TRBV7-8 CASSLPIGLARYNEQFF TGTGCCAGCAGCTTACCGATAGGACTAGCGCGATACAATGAGCAGTTCTTC
- 14 TRBJ2-5 - TRBV5-1 CASSLQVTKSVQYF TGCGCCAGCAGCTTGCAGGTGACAAAGAGTGTCCAGTACTTC
TRBD2 15 TRBJ2-1 - TRBV4-2 CASSQAREDYNEQFF TGTGCCAGCAGCCAAGCGCGGGAGGACTACAATGAGCAGTTCTTC
- 13 TRBJ1-5 few TRBV28 CASSSPEPQAQHF TGTGCCAGCAGTTCCCCGGAGCCCCAGGCCCAGCATTTT
- 13 TRBJ1-2 - TRBV30 CAWSVRQVRGYTF TGTGCCTGGAGTGTACGACAGGTCCGAGGCTACACCTTC
- 16 TRBJ2-7 - TRBV5-4 CASSLAADIRLYEQYF TGTGCCAGCAGCTTGGCCGCAGACATACGACTCTACGAGCAGTACTTC